The clone carrying this TCR beta chain was observed a few times. After 5'RACE with constant-segment primers, TCR alpha and TCR beta cDNA libraries carrying sample barcodes and UMIs were obtained. TCRdb independently ran MiXCR on the 5' RACE reads; one entry per CDR3 protein. Of about 290,000 distinct CDR3 sequences in the sample, around a sixth were seen once. These data belong to a study of T-cell memory formation after mild COVID-19. Study-level background: The TCR clusters were mostly specific to one donor.

The sequence was obtained from a man between 18 and 29 years old who had mild COVID-19 (a few samples of this study predate the infection). Cell type and time point are not known. Sequences were obtained from PBMCs or a T cell subset sorted from them (not recorded which).

The CDR3 sequence is CASSTRATNYGYTF. CDR3 coding DNA: TGTGCCAGCAGCACAAGGGCAACTAACTATGGCTACACCTTC. The chain employs TRBV7-8 and TRBJ1-2; D ambiguous. There are 14 residues in the CDR3. Germline V gene data show CDR1 as SGHVS and CDR2 as FQNEAQ. V was pared by 5 bases and J by 0 bases, with 10 bases between. Combining the CDR3 with reference TRBV7-8 and TRBJ1-2 gives the whole variable domain GAGVSQSPRYKVAKRGQDVALRCDPISGHVSLFWYQQALGQGPEFLTYFQNEAQLDKSGLPSDRFFAERPEGSVSTLKIQRTQQEDSAVYLCASSTRATNYGYTFGSGTRLTVV.